This T cell receptor beta chain was profiled in a study of T-cell reconstitution after alpha-beta-depleted transplantation in children. The CDR3 spans 17 residues. The ends lost 4 bases at V and 2 bases at J; junction bases unmatched: 2. Germline assignment: CDR1 SGHTA and CDR2 FQGNSA. This clonotype was detected ten times or more. TCRbeta library construction was performed incorporating unique molecular identifiers. TCRdb reprocessed the PCR reads via MiXCR and lists one record per CDR3 protein. Found here are 170,000 or so distinct CDR3 sequences, roughly 6.8% of them singletons; the top ten hold around 3.1%.

This receptor was identified in a human donor who donated a stem cell graft to a child with Wiskott-Aldrich syndrome. Material: PBMCs from the stem cell graft donor, obtained from the stem cell graft. J is TRBJ2-1 and V is TRBV7-2, with 16 nucleotides matching TRBD2. The CDR3 nucleotides read TGTGCCAGCAGCTCGGGGACTAGCGGGAGGGCCTACAATGAGCAGTTCTTC. Residues: CASSSGTSGRAYNEQFF.